One sample yielded the 6 T cell receptor beta chains listed below, sequenced in a study of cytomegalovirus exposure and HLA in healthy donors. Use of 60 Vbeta and 13 Jbeta primers characterized the PCR. Profiled with immunoSEQ multiplex PCR; TCRdb holds only in-frame clones, not every one. The profile shows around 200,000 clones, 75% to 85% of them singletons. Sequenced input: PBMCs. Receptors were obtained from a woman between 18 and 29 years old in good health and CMV-seronegative.

This clone occurred once. At the DNA level, this CDR3 is encoded by other sequences in the same sample as well. J is TRBJ2-7 and V is TRBV28; 7 bases map to TRBD2. Germline V gene sequence: CDR1 MDHEN, CDR2 SYDVKM. V trimming: 3 bases; J trimming: 2 bases; junction bases outside the gene matches: 4. The length of the CDR3 is 14 residues. The CDR3 nucleotides are TGTGCCAGCAGTTTCGGCGGGAGAACCTACGAGCAGTACTTC. Its translation: CASSFGGRTYEQYF.

The chain is built from TRBV2 and TRBJ1-3, with TRBD1 as a possible D gene (6 bases). The ends were cut back, 5 bases at V and 3 bases at J, with 11 bases in the middle. The germline CDR1 and CDR2 sequences are SNHLY and FYNNEI. CDR3 length equals 14 residues. The CDR3 region has the DNA TGTGCCAGCAGTACAGGGTCCGGTGGAAACACCATATATTTT. This gives the protein CASSTGSGGNTIYF.

The chain joins TRBV5-1 to TRBJ2-5; 7 bases are shared with TRBD1. The last part of the DNA fits TRBJ2-7 better; the J call may be wrong. CDR1 is SGHRS, CDR2 YFSETQ, per germline. The CDR3 is made up of 15 amino acids. CDR3 residues: CASSSTGPSSYEQYF. The CDR3 DNA sequence: TGCGCCAGCAGCTCGACAGGGCCGAGCTCCTACGAGCAGTACTTC.

This chain connects TRBV7-9 to TRBJ2-7, with 11 bases that match TRBD2. The V gene end was trimmed by 5 bases and the J gene end by 7 bases; junction bases not matched to a gene: 7. This CDR3 has 14 amino acids. CDR1 is SEHNR, CDR2 FQNEAQ, per germline (reference sequence). In nucleotides, the CDR3 is TGTGCCAGCAGCCCTAGCGGGAGGACCGGGGAGCAGTACTTC. Protein: CASSPSGRTGEQYF.

In regard to this clone: A junction boundary mismatches the germline segment, possibly from a read error. This chain connects TRBV7-9 to TRBJ2-1, with 7 bases aligning to TRBD2. Germline V gene lookup returns CDR1 SEHNR and CDR2 FQNEAQ (reference sequence). The CDR3 is 16 residues long. The CDR3 sequence is CSSSYVAGLSPIEQFF. The DNA of the CDR3 is TGTTCCAGCAGTTATGTAGCGGGTTTAAGTCCTATTGAGCAGTTCTTC.

Details on this clone: At one end, the junction sequence differs from germline, possibly due to a read error. This CDR3 is CASSEDSQETQYF. CDR3 nucleotides: TGTGCCAGCAGCGAAGACAGTCAAGAGACCCAGTACTTC. This rearrangement joins TRBV2 to TRBJ2-5, with D possibly TRBD1 on 5 matching bases. This CDR3 contains 13 residues. Germline loops: CDR1 SNHLY, CDR2 FYNNEI.